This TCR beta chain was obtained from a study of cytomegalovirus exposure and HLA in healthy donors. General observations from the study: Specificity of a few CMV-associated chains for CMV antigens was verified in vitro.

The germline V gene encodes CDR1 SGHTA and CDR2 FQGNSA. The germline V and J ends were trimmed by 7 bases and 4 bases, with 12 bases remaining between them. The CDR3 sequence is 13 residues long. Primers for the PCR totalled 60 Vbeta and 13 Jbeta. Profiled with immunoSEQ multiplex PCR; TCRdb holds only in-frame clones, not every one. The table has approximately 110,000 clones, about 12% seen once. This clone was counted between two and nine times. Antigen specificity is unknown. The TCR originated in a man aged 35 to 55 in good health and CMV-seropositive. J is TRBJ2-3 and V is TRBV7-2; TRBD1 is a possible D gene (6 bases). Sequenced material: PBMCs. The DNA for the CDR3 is TGTGCCAGCACCCGAGGGGGAGCAGATACGCAGTATTTT. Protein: CASTRGGADTQYF.